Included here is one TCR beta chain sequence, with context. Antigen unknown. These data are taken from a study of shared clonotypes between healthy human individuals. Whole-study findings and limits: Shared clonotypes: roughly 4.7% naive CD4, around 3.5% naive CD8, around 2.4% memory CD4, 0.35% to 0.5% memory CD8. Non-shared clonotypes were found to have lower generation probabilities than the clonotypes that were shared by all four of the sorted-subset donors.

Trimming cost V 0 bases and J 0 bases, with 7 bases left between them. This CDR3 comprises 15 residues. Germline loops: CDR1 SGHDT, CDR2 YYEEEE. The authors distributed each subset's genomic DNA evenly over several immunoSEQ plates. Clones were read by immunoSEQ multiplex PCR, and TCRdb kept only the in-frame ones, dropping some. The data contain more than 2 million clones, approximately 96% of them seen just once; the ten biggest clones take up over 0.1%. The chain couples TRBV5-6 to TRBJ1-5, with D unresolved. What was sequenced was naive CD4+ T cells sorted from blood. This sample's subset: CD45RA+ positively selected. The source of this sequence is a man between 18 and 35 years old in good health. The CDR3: CASSLDGHSNQPQHF. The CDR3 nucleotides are TGTGCCAGCAGCTTGGACGGTCATAGCAATCAGCCCCAGCATTTT. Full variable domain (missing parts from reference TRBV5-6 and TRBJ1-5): DAGVTQSPTHLIKTRGQQVTLRCSPKSGHDTVSWYQQALGQGPQFIFQYYEEEERQRGNFPDRFSGHQFPNYSSELNVNALLLGDSALYLCASSLDGHSNQPQHFGDGTRLSIL.